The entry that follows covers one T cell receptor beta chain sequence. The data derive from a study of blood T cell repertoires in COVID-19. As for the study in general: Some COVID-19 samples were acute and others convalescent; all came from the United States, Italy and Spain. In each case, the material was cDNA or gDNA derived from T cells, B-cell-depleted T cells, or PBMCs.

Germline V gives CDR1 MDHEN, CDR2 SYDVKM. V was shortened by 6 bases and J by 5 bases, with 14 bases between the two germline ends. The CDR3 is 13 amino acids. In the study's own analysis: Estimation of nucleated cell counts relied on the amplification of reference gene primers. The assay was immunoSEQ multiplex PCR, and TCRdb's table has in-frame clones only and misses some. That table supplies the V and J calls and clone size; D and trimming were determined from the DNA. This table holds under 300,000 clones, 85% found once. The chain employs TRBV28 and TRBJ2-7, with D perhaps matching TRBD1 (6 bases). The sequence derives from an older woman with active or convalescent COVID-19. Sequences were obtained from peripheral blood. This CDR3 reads CASRLTRQDEQYF. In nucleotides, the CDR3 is TGTGCCAGCAGACTAACCCGACAGGACGAGCAGTACTTC.